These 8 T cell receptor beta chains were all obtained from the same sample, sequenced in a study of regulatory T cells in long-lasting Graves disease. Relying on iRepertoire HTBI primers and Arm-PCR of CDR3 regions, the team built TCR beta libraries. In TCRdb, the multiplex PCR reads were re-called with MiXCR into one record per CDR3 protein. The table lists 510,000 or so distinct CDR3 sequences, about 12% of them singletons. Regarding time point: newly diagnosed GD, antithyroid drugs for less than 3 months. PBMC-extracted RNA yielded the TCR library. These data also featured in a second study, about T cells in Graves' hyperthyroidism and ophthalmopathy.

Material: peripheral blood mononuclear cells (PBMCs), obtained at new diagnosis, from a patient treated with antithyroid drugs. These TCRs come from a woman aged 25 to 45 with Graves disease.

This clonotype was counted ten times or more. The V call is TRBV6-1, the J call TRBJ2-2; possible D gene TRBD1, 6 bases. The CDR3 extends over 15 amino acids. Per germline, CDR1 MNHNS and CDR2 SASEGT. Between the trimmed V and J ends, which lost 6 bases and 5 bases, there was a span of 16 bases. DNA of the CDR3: TGTGCCAGCAGCCCGGACAGTTGGGGAACCGGGGAGCTGTTTTTT. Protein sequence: CASSPDSWGTGELFF.

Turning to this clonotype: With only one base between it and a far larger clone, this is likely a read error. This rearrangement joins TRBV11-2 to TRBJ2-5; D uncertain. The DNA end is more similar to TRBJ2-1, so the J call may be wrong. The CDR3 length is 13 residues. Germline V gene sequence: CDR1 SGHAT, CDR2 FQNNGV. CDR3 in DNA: TGTGCCAGCAGCTTTAGTGGGTACAATGATCAGTTCTTC. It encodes CASSFSGYNDQFF.

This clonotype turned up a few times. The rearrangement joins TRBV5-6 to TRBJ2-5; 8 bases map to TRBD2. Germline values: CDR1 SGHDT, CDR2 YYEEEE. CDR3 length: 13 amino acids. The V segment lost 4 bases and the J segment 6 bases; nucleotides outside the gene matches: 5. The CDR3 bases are TGTGCCAGCAGCCGGGGACTAGTCAAGACCCAGTACTTC. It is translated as CASSRGLVKTQYF. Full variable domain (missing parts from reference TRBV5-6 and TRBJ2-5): DAGVTQSPTHLIKTRGQQVTLRCSPKSGHDTVSWYQQALGQGPQFIFQYYEEEERQRGNFPDRFSGHQFPNYSSELNVNALLLGDSALYLCASSRGLVKTQYFGPGTRLLVL.

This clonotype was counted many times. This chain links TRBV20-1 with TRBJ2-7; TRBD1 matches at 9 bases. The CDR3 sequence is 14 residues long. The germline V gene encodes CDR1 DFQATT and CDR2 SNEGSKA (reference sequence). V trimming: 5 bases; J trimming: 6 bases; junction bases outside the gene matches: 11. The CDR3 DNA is TGCAGTGCTCGTCCCGGGACAGGGTGGGTCGAGCAGTACTTC. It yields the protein CSARPGTGWVEQYF.

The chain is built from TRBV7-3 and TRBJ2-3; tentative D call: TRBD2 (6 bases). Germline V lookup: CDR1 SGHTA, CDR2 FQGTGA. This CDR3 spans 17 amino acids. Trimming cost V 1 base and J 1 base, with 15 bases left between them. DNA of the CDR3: TGTGCCAGCAGCTTAAGGGGAGGCGGGTCGGGCACAGATACGCAGTATTTT. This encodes CASSLRGGGSGTDTQYF.

The CDR3 protein is CASSLVGWGHEAFF. The CDR3 DNA reads as TGTGCCAGCAGCTTAGTAGGATGGGGGCATGAAGCTTTCTTT. V and J are TRBV7-3 and TRBJ1-1; D possibly corresponds to TRBD1 (6 bases). From germline, CDR1 is SGHTA and CDR2 FQGTGA. Trimming removed 2 bases from V and 7 bases from J, with 14 bases in between. The CDR3 totals 14 residues.

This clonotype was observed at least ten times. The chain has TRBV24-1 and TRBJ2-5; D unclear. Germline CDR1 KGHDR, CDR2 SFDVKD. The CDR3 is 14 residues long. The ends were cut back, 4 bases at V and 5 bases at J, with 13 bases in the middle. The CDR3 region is CATSDPGRGETQYF. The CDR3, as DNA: TGTGCCACCAGTGACCCTGGACGTGGCGAGACCCAGTACTTC.

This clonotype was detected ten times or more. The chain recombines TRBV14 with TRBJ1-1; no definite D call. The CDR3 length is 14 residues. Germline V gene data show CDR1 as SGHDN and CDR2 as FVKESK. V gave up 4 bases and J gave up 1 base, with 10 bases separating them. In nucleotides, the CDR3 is TGTGCCAGCAGCCGAACTGCAGGGAACACTGAAGCTTTCTTT. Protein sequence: CASSRTAGNTEAFF.